This T cell receptor (beta chain) stems from a study of spatial heterogeneity in lung cancer. Study-wide context: Detection consistently captured more beta-chain sequences than alpha-chain sequences.

Time point described: sample taken at primary tumor resection. Extraction of whole RNA from tumor, nontumor lung or frozen PBMC preceded unsorted sequencing. Donors were about 70 untreated early-stage non-small cell lung cancer patients. One entry per CDR3 protein, called by TCRdb with MiXCR from the 5' RACE reads. The data contain several thousand distinct CDR3 sequences, more than 15% of them seen just once; the ten biggest clones take up approximately 65%. Of note for this clonotype: What it recognizes is unknown.

Germline V gene data show CDR1 as PRHDT and CDR2 as FYEKMQ (reference sequence). This CDR3 spans 19 amino acids. Trimming took 1 base from V and 0 from J, leaving 19 bases between them. General study findings and limits: In blood, ubiquitous expanded tumor TCRs appeared more at resection than follow-up.

The origin of this receptor is a male donor with early-stage non-small cell lung cancer. The V and J genes are TRBV13 and TRBJ2-1, with TRBD2 as a possible D gene (6 bases). The starting material was PBMCs, obtained at surgery. Written as DNA, the CDR3 is TGTGCCAGCAGCTTAGTCGTTTTCTCGGGGGAGAGCTCCTACAATGAGCAGTTCTTC. Translated, it gives CASSLVVFSGESSYNEQFF.